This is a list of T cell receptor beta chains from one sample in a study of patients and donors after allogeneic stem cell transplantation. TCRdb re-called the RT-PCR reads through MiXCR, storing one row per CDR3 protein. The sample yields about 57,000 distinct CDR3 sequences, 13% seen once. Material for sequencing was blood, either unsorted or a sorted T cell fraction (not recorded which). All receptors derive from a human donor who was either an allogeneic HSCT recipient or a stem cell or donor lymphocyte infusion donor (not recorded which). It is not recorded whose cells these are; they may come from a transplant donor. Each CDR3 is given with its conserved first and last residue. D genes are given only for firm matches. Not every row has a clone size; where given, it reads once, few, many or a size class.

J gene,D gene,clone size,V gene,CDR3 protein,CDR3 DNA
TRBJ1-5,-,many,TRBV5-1,CASSLDRANQPQHF,TGCGCCAGCAGCTTGGACAGGGCCAATCAGCCCCAGCATTTT
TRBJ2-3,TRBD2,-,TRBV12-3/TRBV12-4,CASTGLAGELDTQYF,TGTGCCAGCACCGGACTAGCGGGAGAATTAGATACGCAGTATTTT
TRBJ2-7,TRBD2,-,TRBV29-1,CSVVLAGVGSYEQYF,TGCAGCGTTGTCCTTGCGGGAGTGGGTTCCTACGAGCAGTACTTC
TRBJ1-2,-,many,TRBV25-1,CASSDIPHDSWLGYTF,TGTGCCAGCAGTGACATACCCCATGACAGTTGGCTTGGCTACACCTTC
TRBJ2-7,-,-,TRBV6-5,CASSPSYVQYF,TGTGCCAGCAGTCCCTCCTACGTGCAGTACTTC
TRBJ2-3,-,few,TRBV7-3,CASSSTMGTQYF,TGTGCCAGCAGCTCAACAATGGGTACGCAGTATTTT
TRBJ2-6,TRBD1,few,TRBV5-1,CASSPDDRGYNVLTF,TGCGCCAGCAGCCCAGACGACAGGGGCTACAACGTCCTGACTTTC
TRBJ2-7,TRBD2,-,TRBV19,CASSIVGELAGEEQYF,TGTGCCAGTAGTATAGTAGGGGAACTAGCGGGAGAGGAGCAGTACTTC
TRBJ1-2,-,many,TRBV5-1,CASSLLQDNPIADGYTF,TGCGCCAGCAGCTTGTTACAGGACAACCCAATCGCCGATGGCTACACCTTC
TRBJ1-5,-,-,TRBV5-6,CASSFRGVEQPQHF,TGTGCCAGCAGCTTCCGAGGGGTTGAGCAGCCCCAGCATTTT
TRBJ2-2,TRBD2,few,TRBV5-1,CASSPGVAGLRAGELFF,TGCGCCAGCAGCCCCGGGGTAGCGGGGCTCAGGGCCGGGGAGCTGTTTTTT
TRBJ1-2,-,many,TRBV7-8,CASSLGLGLVYGYTF,TGTGCCAGCAGCTTAGGTTTGGGTTTGGTCTATGGCTACACCTTC
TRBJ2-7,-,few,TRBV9,CASSVGMESYEQYF,TGTGCCAGCAGCGTAGGGATGGAATCCTACGAGCAGTACTTC
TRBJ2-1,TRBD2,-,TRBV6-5,CASSYSGLAGSGPSNEQFF,TGTGCCAGCAGTTACTCGGGACTAGCGGGAAGTGGCCCTAGCAATGAGCAGTTCTTC
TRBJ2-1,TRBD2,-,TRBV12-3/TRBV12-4,CASTLGGWVEGGPSYNEQFF,TGTGCCAGCACCCTCGGGGGGTGGGTGGAGGGAGGGCCCTCCTACAATGAGCAGTTCTTC
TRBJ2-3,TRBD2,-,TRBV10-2,CASSESELAARILDTQYF,TGCGCCAGCAGTGAGTCGGAACTAGCGGCACGAATATTAGATACGCAGTATTTT
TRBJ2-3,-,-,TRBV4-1,CASSVKGGRGTDTQYF,TGCGCCAGCAGCGTTAAGGGGGGGCGCGGCACAGATACGCAGTATTTT
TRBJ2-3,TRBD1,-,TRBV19,CATEEGAQRDTQYF,TGTGCCACTGAAGAGGGGGCGCAAAGAGATACGCAGTATTTT
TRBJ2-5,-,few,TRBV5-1,CASSLGWGEETQYF,TGCGCCAGCAGCTTGGGTTGGGGAGAAGAGACCCAGTACTTC
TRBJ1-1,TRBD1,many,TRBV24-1,CATSDPKSHDRGPPMNTEAFF,TGTGCCACCAGTGATCCTAAATCGCATGACAGGGGACCTCCCATGAACACTGAAGCTTTCTTT
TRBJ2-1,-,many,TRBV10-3,CAISDFRVGSYNEQFF,TGTGCCATCAGTGATTTCAGGGTAGGAAGCTACAATGAGCAGTTCTTC
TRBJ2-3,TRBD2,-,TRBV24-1,CATSDNSGSPDTQYF,TGTGCCACCAGTGATAATAGCGGGAGCCCAGATACGCAGTATTTT
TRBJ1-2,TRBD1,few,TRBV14,CASSQLWTGAGGYTF,TGTGCCAGCAGCCAGCTCTGGACAGGGGCAGGCGGCTACACCTTC
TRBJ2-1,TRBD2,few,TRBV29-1,CSVEGLAGEQFF,TGCAGCGTTGAGGGACTAGCGGGAGAGCAGTTCTTC
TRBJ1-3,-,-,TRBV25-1,CASSQVTENTIYF,TGTGCCAGCAGTCAAGTTACAGAAAACACCATATATTTT
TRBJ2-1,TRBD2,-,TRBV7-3,CASSFRAGNYNEQFF,TGTGCCAGCAGCTTCAGAGCGGGAAATTACAATGAGCAGTTCTTC
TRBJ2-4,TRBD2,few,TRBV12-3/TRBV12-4,CASSLGGQAIQYF,TGTGCCAGCAGCCTGGGAGGGCAAGCTATTCAGTACTTC
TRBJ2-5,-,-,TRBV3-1,CASSQEGQGGETQYF,TGTGCCAGCAGCCAAGAAGGGCAGGGAGGAGAGACCCAGTACTTC
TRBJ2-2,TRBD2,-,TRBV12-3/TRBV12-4,CASSPTSGINTGELFF,TGTGCCAGCAGTCCGACTAGCGGGATAAACACCGGGGAGCTGTTTTTT
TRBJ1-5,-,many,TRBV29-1,CSASKDSNQPQHF,TGCAGCGCCTCTAAGGACAGCAATCAGCCCCAGCATTTT
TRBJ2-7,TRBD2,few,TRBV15,CATSGTSGSRYEQYF,TGTGCCACCAGCGGAACTAGCGGGAGTAGGTACGAGCAGTACTTC
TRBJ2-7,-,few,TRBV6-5,CASSYRRAASYEQYF,TGTGCCAGCAGTTACCGTCGAGCGGCATCGTACGAGCAGTACTTC
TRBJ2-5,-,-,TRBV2,CVGATLRALQETQYF,TGTGTCGGAGCGACTCTTCGGGCCCTCCAAGAGACCCAGTACTTC
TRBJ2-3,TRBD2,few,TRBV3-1,CASSQGLAVDTQYF,TGTGCCAGCAGCCAAGGTCTAGCGGTAGATACGCAGTATTTT
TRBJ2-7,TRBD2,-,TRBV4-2,CASSQASVFAGGSHEQYF,TGTGCCAGCAGCCAAGCGTCTGTTTTTGCGGGAGGTAGCCACGAGCAGTACTTC
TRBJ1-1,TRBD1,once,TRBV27,CASIQTGRFTEAFF,TGTGCCAGCATCCAGACAGGGAGGTTCACTGAAGCTTTCTTT
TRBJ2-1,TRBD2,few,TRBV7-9,CASGLAGNYNEQFF,TGTGCCAGCGGACTAGCGGGGAACTACAATGAGCAGTTCTTC
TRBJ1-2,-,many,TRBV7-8,CASSLDETYGYTF,TGTGCCAGCAGCTTAGATGAGACCTATGGCTACACCTTC
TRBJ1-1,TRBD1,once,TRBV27,CASSLSPRQGVRLNTEAFF,TGTGCCAGCAGTTTATCACCACGGCAGGGGGTAAGGCTGAACACTGAAGCTTTCTTT
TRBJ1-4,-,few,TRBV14,CASSLDSQAPNEKLFF,TGTGCCAGCAGCCTGGACTCCCAGGCCCCAAATGAAAAACTGTTTTTT
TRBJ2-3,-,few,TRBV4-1,CASRLALGTRADTQYF,TGCGCCAGCAGACTCGCCTTGGGGACCAGGGCAGATACGCAGTATTTT
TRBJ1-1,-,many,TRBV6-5,CASSPLGGVTEAFF,TGTGCCAGCAGCCCCTTGGGAGGTGTCACTGAAGCTTTCTTT
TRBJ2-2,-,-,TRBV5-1,CASSLVAGGLAARDGELFF,TGCGCCAGCAGCTTGGTAGCAGGGGGCCTAGCGGCCCGCGACGGGGAGCTGTTTTTT
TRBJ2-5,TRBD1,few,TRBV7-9,CASSLPRLPRGQETQYF,TGTGCCAGCAGCTTACCTCGTCTCCCCAGGGGGCAAGAGACCCAGTACTTC
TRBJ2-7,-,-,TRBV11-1,CASSSPGLRSYEQYF,TGTGCCAGCAGCTCTCCGGGACTCCGCTCCTACGAGCAGTACTTC
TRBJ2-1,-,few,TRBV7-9,CASSLSEGFTSYITEQFF,TGTGCCAGCAGCTTGTCCGAGGGGTTTACTAGCTACATAACCGAGCAGTTCTTC
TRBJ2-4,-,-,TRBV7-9,CASSLALGLAKNIQYF,TGTGCCAGCAGCTTAGCGTTAGGGCTAGCCAAAAACATTCAGTACTTC
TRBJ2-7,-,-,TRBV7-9,CASSLEGRTPFYEQYF,TGTGCCAGCAGCTTAGAAGGACGGACCCCTTTCTACGAGCAGTACTTC
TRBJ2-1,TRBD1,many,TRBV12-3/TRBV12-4,CASSLDRGQDNEQFF,TGTGCCAGCAGTTTAGACAGGGGGCAGGACAATGAGCAGTTCTTC
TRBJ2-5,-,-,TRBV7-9,CASSPAEGPNLETQYF,TGTGCCAGCAGCCCAGCGGAGGGACCGAACTTAGAGACCCAGTACTTC